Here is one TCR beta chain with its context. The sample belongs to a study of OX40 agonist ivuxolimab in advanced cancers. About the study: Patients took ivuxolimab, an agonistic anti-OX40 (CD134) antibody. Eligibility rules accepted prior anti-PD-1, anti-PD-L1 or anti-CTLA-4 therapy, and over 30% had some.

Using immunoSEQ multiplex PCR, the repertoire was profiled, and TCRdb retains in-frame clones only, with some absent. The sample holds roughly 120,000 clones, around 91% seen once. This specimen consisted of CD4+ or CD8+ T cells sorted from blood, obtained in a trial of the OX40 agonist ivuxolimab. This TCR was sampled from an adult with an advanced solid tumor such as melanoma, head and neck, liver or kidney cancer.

The CDR3, as DNA: TGCAGCGTCAGGCCCTTGGACTGGCTCGGAGATGGCTACACCTTC. Its translation is CSVRPLDWLGDGYTF. The chain combines TRBV29-1 with TRBJ1-2; D gene unclear. The CDR3 runs 15 residues. V was clipped by 6 bases and J by 6 bases, with 23 bases between them. The germline V gene has CDR1 SQVTM and CDR2 ANQGSEA.